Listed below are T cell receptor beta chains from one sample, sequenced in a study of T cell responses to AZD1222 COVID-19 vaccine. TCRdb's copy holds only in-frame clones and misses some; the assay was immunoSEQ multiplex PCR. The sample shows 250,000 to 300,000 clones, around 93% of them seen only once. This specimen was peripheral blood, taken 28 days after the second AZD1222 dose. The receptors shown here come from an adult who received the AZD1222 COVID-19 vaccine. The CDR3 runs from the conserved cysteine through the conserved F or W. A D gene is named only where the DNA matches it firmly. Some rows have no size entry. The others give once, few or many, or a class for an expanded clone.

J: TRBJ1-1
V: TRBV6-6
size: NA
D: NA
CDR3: CATIRLGGRLTEAFF
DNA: TGTGCCACCATCCGATTGGGGGGAAGATTAACTGAAGCTTTCTTT

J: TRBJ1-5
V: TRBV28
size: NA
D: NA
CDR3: CASSLYYRINQPQHF
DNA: TGTGCCAGCAGTCTCTACTACCGCATCAATCAGCCCCAGCATTTT

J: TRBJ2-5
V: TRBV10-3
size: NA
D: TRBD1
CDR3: CAISGTGVGETQYF
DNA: TGTGCCATCAGTGGGACAGGGGTTGGGGAGACCCAGTACTTC

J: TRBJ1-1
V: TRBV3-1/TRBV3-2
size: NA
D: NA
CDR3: CASTTGGFTEAFF
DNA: TGTGCCAGCACTACGGGGGGTTTCACTGAAGCTTTCTTT

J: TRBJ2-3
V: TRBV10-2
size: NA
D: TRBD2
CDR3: CASSDASRRGGEDTQYF
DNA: TGCGCCAGCAGTGATGCAAGCCGGCGGGGGGGGGAAGATACGCAGTATTTT

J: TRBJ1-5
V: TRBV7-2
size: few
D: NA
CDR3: CASSAPGDLNQPQHF
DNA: TGTGCCAGCAGCGCCCCCGGGGACCTCAATCAGCCCCAGCATTTT

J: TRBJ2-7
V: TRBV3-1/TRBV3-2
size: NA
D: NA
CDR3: CASSQSGSRDGEQYF
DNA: TGTGCCAGCAGCCAATCCGGGTCCCGTGATGGAGAGCAGTACTTC

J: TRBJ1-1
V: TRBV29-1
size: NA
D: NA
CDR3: CSVDPGFNTEAFF
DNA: TGCAGCGTTGATCCCGGTTTCAACACTGAAGCTTTCTTT

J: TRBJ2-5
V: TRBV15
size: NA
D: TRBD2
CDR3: CATSRGGDEGLAGMETQYF
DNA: TGTGCCACCAGCAGAGGGGGAGATGAGGGACTAGCGGGAATGGAGACCCAGTACTTC

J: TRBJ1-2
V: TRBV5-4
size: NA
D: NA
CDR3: CASSSSANYGYTF
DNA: TGTGCCAGCAGCTCTTCGGCTAACTATGGCTACACCTTC

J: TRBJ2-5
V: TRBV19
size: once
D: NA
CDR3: CASSIGQETQYF
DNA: TGTGCCAGTAGTATAGGGCAAGAGACCCAGTACTTC

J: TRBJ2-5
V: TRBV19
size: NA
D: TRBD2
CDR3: CASSIRWLAGVQETQYF
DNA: TGTGCCAGTAGTATTAGGTGGCTAGCGGGAGTTCAGGAGACCCAGTACTTC

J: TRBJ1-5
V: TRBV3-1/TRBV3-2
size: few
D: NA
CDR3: CASSQGGAYWRPQHF
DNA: TGTGCCAGCAGCCAAGGGGGGGCATACTGGCGGCCCCAGCATTTT

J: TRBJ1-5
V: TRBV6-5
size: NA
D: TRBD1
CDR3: CASLVGQGNNQPQHF
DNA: TGTGCCAGCTTGGTCGGACAGGGTAATAATCAGCCCCAGCATTTT

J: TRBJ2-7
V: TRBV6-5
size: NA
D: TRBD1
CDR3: CASSYGRGSPYEQYF
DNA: TGTGCCAGCAGTTACGGCAGGGGGTCCCCCTACGAGCAGTACTTC

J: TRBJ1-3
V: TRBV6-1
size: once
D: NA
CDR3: CASSESTRSTIYF
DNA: TGTGCCAGCAGTGAATCCACCCGTAGCACCATATATTTT

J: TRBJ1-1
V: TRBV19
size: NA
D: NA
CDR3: CASSPTRVQNTEAFF
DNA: TGTGCCAGTAGTCCCACCCGGGTCCAGAACACTGAAGCTTTCTTT

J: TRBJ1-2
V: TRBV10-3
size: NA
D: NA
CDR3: CAITDRANYGYTF
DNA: TGTGCCATCACTGACCGAGCTAACTATGGCTACACCTTC

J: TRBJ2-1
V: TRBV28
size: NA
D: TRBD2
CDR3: CASRGLAGGNEQFF
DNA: TGTGCCAGCAGGGGACTAGCGGGAGGGAATGAGCAGTTCTTC

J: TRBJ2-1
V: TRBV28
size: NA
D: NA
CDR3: CASSLWEGSSYNEQFF
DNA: TGTGCCAGCAGTTTATGGGAGGGGAGCTCCTACAATGAGCAGTTCTTC

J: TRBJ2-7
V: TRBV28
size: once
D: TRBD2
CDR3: CASSIPQRGGSYEQYF
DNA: TGTGCCAGCAGTATTCCCCAGCGGGGGGGAAGCTACGAGCAGTACTTC

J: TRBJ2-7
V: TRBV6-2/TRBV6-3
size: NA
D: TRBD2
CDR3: CASSPGAGRAEEQYF
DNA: TGTGCCAGCAGTCCCGGCGCCGGGAGGGCCGAAGAGCAGTACTTC

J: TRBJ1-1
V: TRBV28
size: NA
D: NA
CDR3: CASSPPIGYTEAFF
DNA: TGTGCCAGCAGCCCGCCGATAGGGTACACTGAAGCTTTCTTT

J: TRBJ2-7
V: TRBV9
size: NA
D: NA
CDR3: CASSRFEGAAYEQYF
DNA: TGTGCCAGCTCCCGGTTCGAGGGAGCTGCGTACGAGCAGTACTTC

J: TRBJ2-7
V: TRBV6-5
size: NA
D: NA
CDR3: CASSYLAEQYF
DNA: TGTGCCAGCAGTTACCTCGCCGAGCAGTACTTC

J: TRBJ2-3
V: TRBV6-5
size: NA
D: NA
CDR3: CASHTSGSTDTQYF
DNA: TGTGCCAGCCACACCAGCGGGAGCACAGATACGCAGTATTTT

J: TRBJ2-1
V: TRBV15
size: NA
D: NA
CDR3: CATAGTRRYNEQFF
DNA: TGTGCCACGGCCGGGACCCGGAGATACAATGAGCAGTTCTTC

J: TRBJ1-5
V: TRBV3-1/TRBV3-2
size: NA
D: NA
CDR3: CASSQGLNQPQHF
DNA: TGTGCCAGCAGCCAAGGGCTCAATCAGCCCCAGCATTTT

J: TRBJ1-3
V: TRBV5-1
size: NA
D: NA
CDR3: CASAGGPGNTIYF
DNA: TGCGCCAGCGCGGGGGGCCCTGGAAACACCATATATTTT

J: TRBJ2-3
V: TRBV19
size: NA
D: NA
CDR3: CASSRDFTADTQYF
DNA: TGTGCCAGTAGCAGGGACTTCACGGCAGATACGCAGTATTTT

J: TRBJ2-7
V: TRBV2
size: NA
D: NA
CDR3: CASSEVSRPRGYEQYF
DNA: TGTGCCAGCAGTGAAGTCTCCCGACCCCGAGGGTACGAGCAGTACTTC

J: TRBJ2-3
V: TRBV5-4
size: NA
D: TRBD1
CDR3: CASSSQGTDDTQYF
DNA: TGTGCCAGCAGCTCCCAGGGGACAGATGATACGCAGTATTTT

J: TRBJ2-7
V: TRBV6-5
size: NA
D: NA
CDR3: CASSLDRLGGHF
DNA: TGTGCCAGCAGCTTGGACAGGCTGGGAGGGCACTTC

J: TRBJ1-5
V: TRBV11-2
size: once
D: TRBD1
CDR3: CASSLSGTGVNQPQHF
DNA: TGTGCCAGCAGCTTAAGTGGGACAGGGGTAAATCAGCCCCAGCATTTT

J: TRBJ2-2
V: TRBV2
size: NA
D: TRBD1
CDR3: CASNETGVLTGELFF
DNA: TGTGCCAGCAACGAGACAGGGGTCCTCACCGGGGAGCTGTTTTTT

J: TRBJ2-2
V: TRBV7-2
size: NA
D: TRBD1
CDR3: CASSPQTGLAGELFF
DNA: TGTGCCAGCAGCCCGCAGACAGGGCTGGCCGGGGAGCTGTTTTTT

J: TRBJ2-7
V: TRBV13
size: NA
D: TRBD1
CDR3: CASSQGAGLSYEQYF
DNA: TGTGCCAGCAGTCAGGGGGCAGGGCTCTCCTACGAGCAGTACTTC

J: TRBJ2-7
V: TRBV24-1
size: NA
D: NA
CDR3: CATSSSGIYEQYF
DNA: TGTGCCACCAGTAGCTCAGGAATCTACGAGCAGTACTTC

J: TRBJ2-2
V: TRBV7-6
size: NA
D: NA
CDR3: CASSSIGGRVPLAGELFF
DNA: TGTGCCAGCAGCTCAATCGGCGGCAGGGTCCCCCTGGCCGGGGAGCTGTTTTTT

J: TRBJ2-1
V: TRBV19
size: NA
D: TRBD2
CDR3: CASSPRTSGRNEQFF
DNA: TGTGCCAGTAGTCCCCGGACTAGCGGGAGGAATGAGCAGTTCTTC

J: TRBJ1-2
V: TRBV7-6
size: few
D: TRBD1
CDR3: CASSLKPGQGWGYTF
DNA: TGTGCCAGCAGCTTGAAACCGGGACAGGGATGGGGCTACACCTTC

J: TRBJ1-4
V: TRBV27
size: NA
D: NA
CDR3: CASSLGGWEKLFF
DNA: TGTGCCAGCAGTTTGGGGGGCTGGGAAAAACTGTTTTTT

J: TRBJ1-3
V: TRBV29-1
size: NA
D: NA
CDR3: CSAKMGGSGNTIYF
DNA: TGCAGCGCCAAAATGGGGGGCTCTGGAAACACCATATATTTT

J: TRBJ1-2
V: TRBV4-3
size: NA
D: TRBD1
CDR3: CASSQVVGQEGYTF
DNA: TGCGCCAGCAGCCAAGTCGTGGGACAGGAGGGCTACACCTTC

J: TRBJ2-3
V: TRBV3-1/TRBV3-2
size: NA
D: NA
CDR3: CASSPTTGHEPLDTQYF
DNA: TGTGCCAGCAGCCCAACGACAGGACATGAGCCATTGGATACGCAGTATTTT

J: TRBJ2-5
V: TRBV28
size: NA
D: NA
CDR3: CASYIAQETQYF
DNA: TGTGCCAGCTATATAGCCCAAGAGACCCAGTACTTC